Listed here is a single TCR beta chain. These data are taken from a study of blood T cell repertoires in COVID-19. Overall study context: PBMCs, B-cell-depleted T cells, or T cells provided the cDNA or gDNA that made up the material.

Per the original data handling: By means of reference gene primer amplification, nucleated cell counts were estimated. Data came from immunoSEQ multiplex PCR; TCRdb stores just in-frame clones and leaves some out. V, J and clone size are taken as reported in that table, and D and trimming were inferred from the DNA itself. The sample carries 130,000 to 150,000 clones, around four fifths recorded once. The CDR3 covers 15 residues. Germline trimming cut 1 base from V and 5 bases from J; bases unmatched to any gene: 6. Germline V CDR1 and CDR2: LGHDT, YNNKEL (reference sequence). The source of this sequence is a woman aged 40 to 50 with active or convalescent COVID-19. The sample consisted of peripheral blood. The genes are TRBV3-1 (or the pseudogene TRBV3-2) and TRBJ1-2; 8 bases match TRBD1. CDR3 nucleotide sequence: TGTGCCAGCAGCCAAGGGGCGGGACAGGTTTATGGCTACACCTTC. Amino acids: CASSQGAGQVYGYTF.